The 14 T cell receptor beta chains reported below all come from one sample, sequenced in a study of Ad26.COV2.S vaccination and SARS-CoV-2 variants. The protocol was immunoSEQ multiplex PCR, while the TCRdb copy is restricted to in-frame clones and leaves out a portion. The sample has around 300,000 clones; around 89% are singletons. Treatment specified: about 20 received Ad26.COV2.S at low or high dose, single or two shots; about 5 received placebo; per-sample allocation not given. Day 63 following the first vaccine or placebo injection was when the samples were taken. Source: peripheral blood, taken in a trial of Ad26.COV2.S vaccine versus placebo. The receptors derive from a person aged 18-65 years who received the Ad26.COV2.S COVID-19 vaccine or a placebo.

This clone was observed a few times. The CDR3: CASSVGTGATYEQYF. The CDR3 DNA sequence: TGTGCCAGCAGCGTCGGGACAGGGGCTACCTACGAGCAGTACTTC. The chain uses TRBV7-8 and TRBJ2-7, with 10 bases that match TRBD1. V shed 5 bases and J 2 bases; nucleotides not matched to a gene: 6. Germline V gene lookup returns CDR1 SGHVS and CDR2 FQNEAQ. The CDR3 contains 15 residues.

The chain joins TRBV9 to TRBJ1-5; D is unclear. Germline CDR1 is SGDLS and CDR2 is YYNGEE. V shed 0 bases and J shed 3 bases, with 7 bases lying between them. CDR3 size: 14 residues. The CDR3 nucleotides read TGTGCCAGCAGCGTAGGGGCAGTCAATCAGCCCCAGCATTTT. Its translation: CASSVGAVNQPQHF. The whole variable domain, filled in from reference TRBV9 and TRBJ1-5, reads DSGVTQTPKHLITATGQRVTLRCSPRSGDLSVYWYQQSLDQGLQFLIQYYNGEERAKGNILERFSAQQFPDLHSELNLSSLELGDSALYFCASSVGAVNQPQHFGDGTRLSIL.

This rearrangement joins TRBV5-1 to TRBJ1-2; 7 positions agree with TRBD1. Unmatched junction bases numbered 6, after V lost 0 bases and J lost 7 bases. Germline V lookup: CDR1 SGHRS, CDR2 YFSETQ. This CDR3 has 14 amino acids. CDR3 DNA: TGCGCCAGCAGCTTGGCCGAGGGGGCGGGTGGCTACACCTTC. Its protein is CASSLAEGAGGYTF.

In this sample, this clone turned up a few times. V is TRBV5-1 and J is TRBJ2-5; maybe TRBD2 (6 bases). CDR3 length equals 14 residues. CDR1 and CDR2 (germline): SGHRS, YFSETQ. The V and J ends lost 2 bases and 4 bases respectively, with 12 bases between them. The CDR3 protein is CASSFGSIGETQYF. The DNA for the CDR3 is TGCGCCAGCAGCTTCGGGAGCATAGGAGAGACCCAGTACTTC.

CDR3 nucleotides: TGTGCCAGCAGCTTTGGGGTACTAGCGAAAGAGACCCAGTACTTC. Translation: CASSFGVLAKETQYF. The chain has TRBV11-2 and TRBJ2-5, with 7 bases matching TRBD2. The CDR3 loop spans 15 amino acids. Germline CDR1 is SGHAT and CDR2 is FQNNGV. The trim removed 3 bases at V and 3 bases at J, leaving 7 bases unmatched.

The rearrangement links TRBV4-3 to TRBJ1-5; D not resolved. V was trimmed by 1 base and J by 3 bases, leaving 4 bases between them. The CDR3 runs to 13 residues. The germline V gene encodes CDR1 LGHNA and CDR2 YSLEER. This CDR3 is CASSQGDNQPQHF. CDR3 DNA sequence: TGCGCCAGCAGCCAAGGTGACAATCAGCCCCAGCATTTT.

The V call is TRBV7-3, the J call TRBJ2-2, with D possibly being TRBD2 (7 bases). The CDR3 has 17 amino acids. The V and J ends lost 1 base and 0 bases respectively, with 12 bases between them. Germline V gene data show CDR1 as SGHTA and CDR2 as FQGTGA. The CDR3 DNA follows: TGTGCCAGCAGCTTAAGATCGGGGGGCTCGAACACCGGGGAGCTGTTTTTT. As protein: CASSLRSGGSNTGELFF. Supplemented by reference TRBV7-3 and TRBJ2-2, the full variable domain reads GAGVSQTPSNKVTEKGKYVELRCDPISGHTALYWYRQSLGQGPEFLIYFQGTGAADDSGLPNDRFFAVRPEGSVSTLKIQRTERGDSAVYLCASSLRSGGSNTGELFFGEGSRLTVL.

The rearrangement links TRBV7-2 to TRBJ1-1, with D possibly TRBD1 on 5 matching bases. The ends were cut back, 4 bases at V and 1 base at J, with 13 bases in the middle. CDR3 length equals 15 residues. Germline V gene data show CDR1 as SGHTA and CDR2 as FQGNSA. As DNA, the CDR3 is TGTGCCAGCAGCTCCGGGGGAGGGTGGAACACTGAAGCTTTCTTT. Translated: CASSSGGGWNTEAFF. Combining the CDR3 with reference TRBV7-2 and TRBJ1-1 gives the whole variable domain GAGVSQSPSNKVTEKGKDVELRCDPISGHTALYWYRQSLGQGLEFLIYFQGNSAPDKSGLPSDRFSAERTGGSVSTLTIQRTQQEDSAVYLCASSSGGGWNTEAFFGQGTRLTVV.

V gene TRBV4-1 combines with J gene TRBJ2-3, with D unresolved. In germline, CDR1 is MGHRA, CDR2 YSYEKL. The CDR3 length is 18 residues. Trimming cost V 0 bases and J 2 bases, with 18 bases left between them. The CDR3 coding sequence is TGCGCCAGCAGCCAAGACGGTTCGAGGACCCCTTTCACAGATACGCAGTATTTT. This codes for CASSQDGSRTPFTDTQYF.

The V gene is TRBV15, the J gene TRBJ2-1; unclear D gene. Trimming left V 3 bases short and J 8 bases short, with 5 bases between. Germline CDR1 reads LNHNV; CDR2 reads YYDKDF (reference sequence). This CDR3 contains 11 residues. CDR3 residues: CATSSRHEQFF. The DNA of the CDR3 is TGTGCCACCAGCAGTCGACATGAGCAGTTCTTC.

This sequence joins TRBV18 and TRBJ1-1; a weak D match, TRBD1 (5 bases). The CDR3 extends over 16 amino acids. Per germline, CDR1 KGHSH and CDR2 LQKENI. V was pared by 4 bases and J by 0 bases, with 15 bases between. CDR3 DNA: TGTGCCAGCTCACAAGAGGTTGGACACCTGAACACTGAAGCTTTCTTT. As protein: CASSQEVGHLNTEAFF.

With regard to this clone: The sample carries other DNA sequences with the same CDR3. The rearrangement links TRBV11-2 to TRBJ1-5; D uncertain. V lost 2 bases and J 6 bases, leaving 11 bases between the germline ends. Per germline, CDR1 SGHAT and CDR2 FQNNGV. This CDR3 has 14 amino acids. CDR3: CASSLQGSGQPQHF. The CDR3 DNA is TGTGCCAGCAGCTTACAAGGGTCGGGTCAGCCCCAGCATTTT.

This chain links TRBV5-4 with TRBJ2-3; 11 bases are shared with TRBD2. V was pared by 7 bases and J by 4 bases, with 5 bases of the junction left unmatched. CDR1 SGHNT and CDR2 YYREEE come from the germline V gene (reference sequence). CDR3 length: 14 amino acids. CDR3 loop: CASRFSGGADTQYF. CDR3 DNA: TGTGCCAGCCGATTTAGCGGGGGGGCAGATACGCAGTATTTT. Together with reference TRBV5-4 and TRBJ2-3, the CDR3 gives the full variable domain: ETGVTQSPTHLIKTRGQQVTLRCSSQSGHNTVSWYQQALGQGPQFIFQYYREEENGRGNFPPRFSGLQFPNYSSELNVNALELDDSALYLCASRFSGGADTQYFGPGTRLTVL.

In nucleotides, the CDR3 is TGTGCCAGCAGCTTATCGGGCAGTCAAGAGACCCAGTACTTC. It codes for CASSLSGSQETQYF. The chain recombines TRBV7-6 with TRBJ2-5; D ambiguous. The V gene's germline CDR1 is SGHVS and CDR2 FNYEAQ. This CDR3 is built from 14 residues. V was trimmed by 2 bases and J by 2 bases, leaving 9 bases between them.